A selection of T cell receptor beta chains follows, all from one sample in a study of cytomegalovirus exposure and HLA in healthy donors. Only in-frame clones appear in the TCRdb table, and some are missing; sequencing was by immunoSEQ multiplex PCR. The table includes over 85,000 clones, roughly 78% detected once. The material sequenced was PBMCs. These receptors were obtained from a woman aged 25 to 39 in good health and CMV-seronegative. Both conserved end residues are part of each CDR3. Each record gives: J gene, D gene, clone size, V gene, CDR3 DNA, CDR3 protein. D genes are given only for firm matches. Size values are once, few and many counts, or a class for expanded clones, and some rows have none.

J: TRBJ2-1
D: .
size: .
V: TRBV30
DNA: TGTGCCTGGAGTGAGGGGCGGTACAATGAGCAGTTCTTC
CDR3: CAWSEGRYNEQFF

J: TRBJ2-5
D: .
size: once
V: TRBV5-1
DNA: TGCGCCAGCAGCTTGTCGGAAGAGACCCAGTACTTC
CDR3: CASSLSEETQYF

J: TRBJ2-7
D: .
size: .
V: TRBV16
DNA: TGTGCCAGCAGCCCCCACCTGACTGGCCTGACCTACGAGCAGTACTTC
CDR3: CASSPHLTGLTYEQYF

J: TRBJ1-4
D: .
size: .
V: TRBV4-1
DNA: TGCGCCAGCAGCCAAGTTTCAGTAGAAAAACTGTTTTTT
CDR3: CASSQVSVEKLFF

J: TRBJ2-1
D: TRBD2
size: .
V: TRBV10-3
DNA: TGTGCCATCAGTCCTAGCGGGGCCGGGCCCATTGAGCAGTTCTTC
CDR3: CAISPSGAGPIEQFF

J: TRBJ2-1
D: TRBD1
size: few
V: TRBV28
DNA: TGTGCCAGCACCTGGACAGGTAACAATGAGCAGTTCTTC
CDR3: CASTWTGNNEQFF

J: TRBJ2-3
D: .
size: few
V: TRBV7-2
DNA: TGTGCCAGCAGCACGAGGGATACGCAGTATTTT
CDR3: CASSTRDTQYF

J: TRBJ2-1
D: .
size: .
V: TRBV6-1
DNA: TGTGCCAGCAGTGAACTTGAGGAAAACAATGAGCAGTTCTTC
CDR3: CASSELEENNEQFF

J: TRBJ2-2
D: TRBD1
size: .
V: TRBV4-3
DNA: TGCGCCAGCAGCCAAGACGTCAGAGGGGGCGATAACGGGGAGCTGTTTTTT
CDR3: CASSQDVRGGDNGELFF

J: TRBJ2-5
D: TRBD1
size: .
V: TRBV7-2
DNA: TGTGCCAGCAGCCCGGGACAGGGGTTCGAGACCCAGTACTTC
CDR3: CASSPGQGFETQYF

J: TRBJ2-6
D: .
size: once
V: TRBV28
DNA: TGTGCCACTTATAACGGGCAGGGGTCTGGGGCCAACGTCCTGACTTTC
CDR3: CATYNGQGSGANVLTF

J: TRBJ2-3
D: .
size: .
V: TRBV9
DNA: TGTGCCAGCAGCGGGTTTACAGCTTTGACAGATACGCAGTATTTT
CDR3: CASSGFTALTDTQYF

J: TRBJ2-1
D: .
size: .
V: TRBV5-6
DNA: TGTGCCAGCCTGACTTCCGGGAGCTCCTACAATGAGCAGTTCTTC
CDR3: CASLTSGSSYNEQFF

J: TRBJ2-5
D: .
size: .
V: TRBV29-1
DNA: TGCAGCGTTGAGGAGGGGCGTCGGACCCAGTACTTC
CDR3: CSVEEGRRTQYF

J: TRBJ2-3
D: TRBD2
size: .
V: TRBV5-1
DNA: TGCGCCACCGGTTCGGCGGGGGGCGCAGATACGCAGTATTTT
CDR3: CATGSAGGADTQYF

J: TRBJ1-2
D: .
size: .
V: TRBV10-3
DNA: TGTGCCATCAGTGAGTCTTTTGGACAGCAAGGCTACACCTTC
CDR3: CAISESFGQQGYTF

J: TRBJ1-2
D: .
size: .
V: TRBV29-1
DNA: TGCAGCGCTGATCTTGGGACAAGCTATGGCTACACCTTC
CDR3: CSADLGTSYGYTF

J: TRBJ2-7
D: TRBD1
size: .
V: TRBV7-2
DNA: TGTGCCAGCAGAATGGGACAGGGGGTACTCTACGAGCAGTACTTC
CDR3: CASRMGQGVLYEQYF

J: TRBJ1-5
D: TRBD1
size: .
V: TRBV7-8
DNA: TGTGCCAGCAGCAACGGGACAGGGGGTTTGATGGGCAATCAGCCCCAGCATTTT
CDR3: CASSNGTGGLMGNQPQHF

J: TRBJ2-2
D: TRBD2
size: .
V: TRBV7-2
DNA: TGTGCCAGCAGTTTTAGCGGGAGGGCAAGCACCGGGGAGCTGTTTTTT
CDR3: CASSFSGRASTGELFF

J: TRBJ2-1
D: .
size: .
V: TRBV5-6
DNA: TGTGCCAGCAGCTCCTATATTGCGGGAAGGGGTAATGAGCAGTTCTTC
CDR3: CASSSYIAGRGNEQFF

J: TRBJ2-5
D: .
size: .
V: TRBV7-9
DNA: TGTGCCAGCAGCGAAATAGGGGCCGGAGAGACCCAGTACTTC
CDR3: CASSEIGAGETQYF

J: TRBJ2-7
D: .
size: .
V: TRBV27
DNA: TGTGCCAGCAGTAGAGGGCTAGCGTTCGAGCAGTACTTC
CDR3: CASSRGLAFEQYF

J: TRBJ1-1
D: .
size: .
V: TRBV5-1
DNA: TGCGCCAGCAGCTTGGAAGCAGGGCGGAACACTGAAGCTTTCTTT
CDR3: CASSLEAGRNTEAFF